Detailed here is one T cell receptor (beta chain). Its cognate antigen has yet to be identified. Per-nucleotide qualities are absent, and no much larger clonotype sits a single base away. Whole blood was collected in K2EDTA tubes by collaborating institutions according to the institutions' own protocols. For TCRbeta analysis, collaborators shipped samples as frozen whole blood, isolated PBMCs, or DNA extracted from either of those sample types. This sample is drawn from a study of blood T cell repertoires in COVID-19 (dated by TCRdb to about 2020). General notes on the study: Collaborator samples came from the United States, Italy and Spain and covered acute and convalescent phases of COVID-19. The samples were drawn from the first 160 participants of the ongoing ImmuneRACE study and from more than 1,000 subjects provided by 6 global collaborators. The repertoires were made available in a free public database intended to serve as a resource for research on the immune response to SARS-CoV-2. The material from the prospective study consisted of cDNA or gDNA derived from T cells, B-cell-depleted T cells, or PBMCs. Subjects who had been exposed to COVID-19, were actively infected with it, or had recovered from it provided the deeply sampled blood TCRbeta repertoires that made up the dataset. Nearly every sample came with metadata listing a de-identified subject ID, COVID-19 status, age in years and sex. HLA class I and class II types, where available, came from metadata supplied by the sample provider rather than from assay-based typing. Results the study describes overall, beyond this receptor: The quantity of clinical and demographic metadata differed by source and by participant and was supplied without curation.

TCRbeta CDR3 regions were amplified from genomic DNA by means of the immunoSEQ Assay, a bias-controlled multiplex PCR. The authors' analysis ran thus. Within the assay, amplification of reference gene primers was used to estimate how many nucleated cells each sample contained. Sequence reads were collapsed and filtered to measure the absolute abundance of every unique TCRbeta CDR3 rearrangement. Productive Simpson clonality was computed per sample as the square root of Simpson's diversity index over productive rearrangements. TCRdb took this table from immuneACCESS and kept in-frame rearrangements with V and J called. Such tables lack part of the clones; where checked against another copy, unresolved V genes explain under half of the gap, and the rest is unexplained. Clone size and the V and J calls come from that table; the DNA yielded D and trimming. The sample table records around 68,000 clones; 75% to 90% of these occur just once. Roughly 2.3% of the sample lies in the top ten.

This sequence originates from a human donor in a cohort sampled during active COVID-19. The material sequenced was peripheral blood.

The CDR3 amino acid sequence is: CASSSRGGYEQYF. The DNA reads as follows: TGTGCCAGCAGCTCTCGGGGGGGCTACGAGCAGTACTTC. The chain is assembled from TRBV7-8 and TRBJ2-7, and TRBD2 matches 8 of the central bases. From cysteine to phenylalanine, the CDR3 is 13 amino acids long. Of the read, only the CDR3 DNA is kept; its 39 bases are in frame from base 1. V trim: 4 bases; J trim: 3 bases; unmatched bases: 2. CDR1 and CDR2, per the germline V gene, are SGHVS and FQNEAQ.